The rows below give T cell receptor beta chains drawn from one sample of a study of OX40 agonist ivuxolimab in advanced cancers. The method was immunoSEQ multiplex PCR; TCRdb's version includes in-frame clones alone and lacks a portion of them. The sample carries tens of thousands of clones, more than 80% recorded once. Sequencing used CD4+ or CD8+ T cells sorted from blood, obtained in a trial of the OX40 agonist ivuxolimab. The receptor source for this set is an adult with an advanced solid tumor such as melanoma, head and neck, liver or kidney cancer. Each CDR3 is given with its conserved first and last residue. The D gene is left open where the match is weak.

J: TRBJ2-3
D: .
V: TRBV6-1
CDR3: CASSGYQLADTQYF
DNA: TGTGCCAGCAGTGGGTATCAACTCGCGGATACGCAGTATTTT

J: TRBJ1-2
D: .
V: TRBV18
CDR3: CASSPPIGDYGYTF
DNA: TGTGCCAGCTCACCACCGATAGGGGACTATGGCTACACCTTC

J: TRBJ2-1
D: .
V: TRBV28
CDR3: CASSLTGSSYNEQFF
DNA: TGTGCCAGCAGTTTAACTGGGAGCTCCTACAATGAGCAGTTCTTC

J: TRBJ2-1
D: TRBD2
V: TRBV7-3
CDR3: CASSSRLAGYNEQFF
DNA: TGTGCCAGCAGCTCCCGACTAGCGGGTTACAATGAGCAGTTCTTC

J: TRBJ1-1
D: .
V: TRBV11-2
CDR3: CASSLVRQANTEAFF
DNA: TGTGCCAGCAGCTTAGTAAGACAGGCGAACACTGAAGCTTTCTTT

J: TRBJ2-5
D: .
V: TRBV11-2
CDR3: CASSLTGGTYQETQYF
DNA: TGTGCCAGCAGCTTAACGGGCGGGACATACCAAGAGACCCAGTACTTC

J: TRBJ2-5
D: TRBD2
V: TRBV25-1
CDR3: CASSRTSGIQETQYF
DNA: TGTGCCAGCAGTCGGACTAGCGGGATCCAAGAGACCCAGTACTTC

J: TRBJ2-7
D: .
V: TRBV18
CDR3: CASSRDFQTYEQYF
DNA: TGTGCCAGCTCGAGGGACTTTCAGACCTACGAGCAGTACTTC

J: TRBJ1-2
D: .
V: TRBV6-4
CDR3: CASSDSWRDYGYTF
DNA: TGTGCCAGCAGTGACTCGTGGAGGGACTATGGCTACACCTTC

J: TRBJ2-7
D: .
V: TRBV18
CDR3: CASSTDVYEQYF
DNA: TGTGCCAGCTCCACTGATGTCTACGAGCAGTACTTC

J: TRBJ1-4
D: TRBD1
V: TRBV5-5
CDR3: CASSLEERGPANEKLFF
DNA: TGTGCCAGCAGTTTAGAAGAGAGGGGGCCAGCTAATGAAAAACTGTTTTTT

J: TRBJ2-5
D: TRBD1
V: TRBV7-3
CDR3: CASSTDRGETQYF
DNA: TGTGCCAGCAGCACAGACAGGGGAGAGACCCAGTACTTC